The source of this T cell receptor beta chain is a study of tumor-infiltrating lymphocytes in localized non-small cell lung cancer (TCRdb year 2021). For the study in its entirety: The cohort covered several histologies, both smokers and never-smokers, and patients whose samples were collected after neoadjuvant chemotherapy. Each patient contributed resected tumor tissue and uninvolved lung tissue from the same patient, described as non-adjacent to the tumor. Alongside flow cytometry, multiplex immunofluorescence, RNA-seq, exome sequencing and proteomics, TCR sequencing was applied to the same patients as one of several integrated assays. The overall ICON cohort was composed of 150 or so surgical patients with localized non-small cell lung cancer whose tumors were resected. A total of approximately 55 patients were part of the paired comparison of immunoSEQ T-cell fraction between tumor and uninvolved lung.

The full study reports these points: Because different assays used different pieces of the same tissue, intratumor heterogeneity could not be separated from technical variation. Consistent with immunofluorescence CD3 counts, TCRbeta sequencing supported greater T cell infiltration in tumors than in uninvolved lung tissue. No difference in TCR-derived T-cell fraction was observed between the flow cytometry-defined immunotypes IM1 (good prognosis) and IM2 (poor prognosis). Since assay coverage differed from patient to patient depending on how much tissue was available, TCR sequencing was done for only a subset of the cohort.

The T-cell fraction in tumor and uninvolved lung tissue was provided by TCR sequencing with the immunoSEQ assay. In the original analysis: To analyze survival, patients were divided into a high T-cell fraction group (upper tertile) and a low T-cell fraction group (lower two tertiles), and the two groups were compared using a log-rank test. Paired tumor versus uninvolved lung differences in T-cell fraction were tested with a signed-rank test. TCRdb took this table from immuneACCESS and kept in-frame rearrangements with V and J called. Such tables lack part of the clones; where checked against another copy, unresolved V genes explain under half of the gap, and the rest is unexplained. V, J and clone size reflect that table, while D and trimming were determined from the DNA. For this sample the table gives about 17,000 clones, of which around 81% were detected only once. Of the sample, 10% falls within the top ten clones.

CDR1 and CDR2, looked up from the germline V gene, are SGHTA and FQGNSA. The CDR3 holds 12 amino acids from the cysteine to the phenylalanine. Here the CDR3 DNA is all that survives: 36 bases in frame from base 1. Between the V and J ends, shortened by 5 bases and 3 bases respectively, the junction contains 7 bases. A remark on this clone: Its antigen is unknown. Base quality data are lacking; no much larger clone is found one base away.

The first patient joined ICON in 2016, and enrollment wrapped up when the last patient was enrolled in the second half of 2018. A subcohort of some 80 patients provided fresh tumor and matched uninvolved tissue for in-depth immune analyses, with TCR sequencing among those analyses. TCR sequencing was performed on DNA isolated from bulk tissue, without cell sorting. The sample comprised uninvolved lung tissue not adjacent to the tumor. The sequence was collected from a human donor with non-small cell lung cancer. The receptor chain draws on TRBV7-2 and TRBJ1-1, with an unclear D gene assignment. CDR3 sequence: CASSPLYTEAFF. In nucleotides, the sequence is TGTGCCAGCAGCCCTCTATACACTGAAGCTTTCTTT.